A single sample is the source of the 7 T cell receptor beta chains below, sequenced in a study of shared clonotypes between healthy human individuals. The method was immunoSEQ multiplex PCR; TCRdb's version includes in-frame clones alone and lacks a portion of them. The data contain around 1.1 million clones, 70% to 85% of them singletons. Material for sequencing was memory CD4+ T cells from PBMCs. Subset here: CD45RA-negative fraction. These receptors were collected from a man aged 18 to 29 in good health. Some clones in this sample may be carry-over from other donors' samples.

The chain is built from TRBV7-3 and TRBJ2-3, with a possible D match to TRBD2 (5 bases). V gave up 1 base and J gave up 0 bases, with 8 bases separating them. This CDR3 has 15 residues. The germline CDR1 and CDR2 sequences are SGHTA and FQGTGA. This chain's CDR3 is CASSLISGSTDTQYF. CDR3 nucleotide sequence: TGTGCCAGCAGCTTAATCAGCGGTAGCACAGATACGCAGTATTTT.

This chain links TRBV29-1 with TRBJ1-2, with D possibly matching TRBD1 (6 bases). CDR1 and CDR2 from the germline V gene are SQVTM and ANQGSEA. The CDR3 consists of 14 residues. Trimming pared 0 bases from V and 3 bases from J, leaving 11 bases between. CDR3 protein: CSVEDRGGHYGYTF. The CDR3 bases are TGCAGCGTTGAAGATAGGGGGGGACACTATGGCTACACCTTC.

The rearrangement uses TRBV10-3 and TRBJ2-1, with D maybe TRBD2 (5 bases). Germline CDR1 ENHRY, CDR2 SYGVKD. The CDR3 has 13 residues. Trimming cost V 11 bases and J 0 bases, with 11 bases left between them. CDR3 coding DNA: TGTGCCTCCAGCGGTGACTCCTACAATGAGCAGTTCTTC. Its translation is CASSGDSYNEQFF.

The chain recombines TRBV10-2 with TRBJ2-1; 8 bases agree with TRBD2. After removal of 2 bases from V and 6 bases from J, the junction contained 9 bases not matched to a gene. This CDR3 comprises 16 residues. Germline V gene lookup returns CDR1 WSHSY and CDR2 SAAADI. The CDR3 sequence is CASSEEVAGGANEQFF. The CDR3 coding sequence is TGCGCCAGCAGTGAGGAAGTGGCGGGAGGTGCCAATGAGCAGTTCTTC.

The genes are TRBV7-9 and TRBJ1-1, with 7 bases aligning to TRBD1. Unmatched junction bases numbered 5, after V lost 6 bases and J lost 4 bases. The germline gives CDR1 SEHNR, CDR2 FQNEAQ (reference sequence). The CDR3 sequence is 13 residues long. In nucleotides, the CDR3 is TGTGCCAGCAGTTCCAGGGGGACCACTGAAGCTTTCTTT. It yields the protein CASSSRGTTEAFF.

With respect to this clone: The sample holds other DNA sequences that translate to the same CDR3. This chain connects TRBV28 to TRBJ1-3, with D tentatively TRBD1 (5 bases). Per germline, CDR1 MDHEN and CDR2 SYDVKM. Trimming pared 2 bases from V and 0 bases from J, leaving 8 bases between. The CDR3 covers 15 residues. The CDR3 DNA reads as TGTGCCAGCAGTTTAGGGGGGTTCTCTGGAAACACCATATATTTT. This codes for CASSLGGFSGNTIYF.

The V call is TRBV5-6, the J call TRBJ2-2, with 7 bases that match TRBD1. The J segment lost 4 bases and the V segment lost 4 bases, leaving 10 bases of the junction unmatched. CDR1 is SGHDT and CDR2 is YYEEEE in the germline V gene. This CDR3 spans 16 amino acids. CDR3 bases: TGTGCCAGCAGCCTACCGACAGGGTCGGGCACCGGGGAGCTGTTTTTT. This sequence encodes CASSLPTGSGTGELFF.